The text below deals with one TCR beta chain. The antigen it binds to is not known. No base quality information exists; no much larger clone differs at one position. The sample is drawn from a study of shared clonotypes between healthy human individuals (dated by TCRdb to 2020 to 2022). In terms of the full investigation: The cohort included a few men and a couple of women between 18 and 49 years of age. To estimate repertoire size and how much clonotype sharing occurs between individuals, the study deeply sequenced the blood TCR repertoires of five healthy adults. For each donor, three plates each were used for CD4 naive and CD4 memory, two plates were used for CD8 naive, and one plate was used for CD8 memory. Per donor, leukapheresis produced somewhere between about 0.94 and 9.5 billion PBMCs. To increase sequencing depth and limit assay-specific biases, different laboratories used diverse techniques to prepare libraries and sequence TCR repertoires. Study-wide conclusions, independent of this receptor: Across four donors, around 5% of naive CD4, approximately 3.5% of naive CD8, roughly 2.2% of memory CD4, and approximately 0.4% of memory CD8 clonotypes were shared. Because the study included a small number of donors, the genetic and exposure-history diversity represented was limited. Only blood was sampled, and tissue TCR repertoires likely differ from those in blood. Even with the large sequencing depth, rarefaction of the sorted-subset datasets indicated that sequencing was incomplete. Higher generation probabilities were observed for clonotypes shared by all four sorted-subset donors than for non-shared clonotypes. Naive subsets generally had larger estimated clonotype richness than memory subsets. Based on pairwise subsampling, the degree of clonotype sharing among donors was expected to be affected by sequencing depth.

The donors were healthy, HIV-negative adults who had no recently reported acute infections or vaccinations. Only Caucasian adults living in Nashville, Tennessee, USA were represented among the donors. CD4+ T cells were enriched by magnetic negative selection, after which naive cells were positively selected on CD45RA and the negative fraction was taken as the memory subset. Blood was collected by leukapheresis, and PBMCs were isolated by Ficoll-Histopaque density gradient centrifugation and then cryopreserved in liquid nitrogen vapor phase. Analytical flow cytometry was used to check the purity and quantity of each magnetically sorted T cell population. Genomic DNA was isolated from every sorted fraction and measured by UV absorbance on a Nanodrop 2000c. Using the deep immunoSEQ assay, TCR CDR3 regions were amplified from genomic DNA by multiplex PCR. Extracted genomic DNA from each cell subset was distributed evenly across all wells of several immunoSEQ 96-well plates, and each plate was treated as a replicate. For sorted subsets, 200 to 250 ng of genomic DNA, equivalent to around 31,000 T cell genomes, went into each replicate PCR. Purified libraries were quantified with a Qubit 3.0 fluorometer, sized on a Bioanalyzer 2100, and re-quantified with the KAPA Library Quantification kit. Every immunoSEQ 96-well plate was sequenced on a dedicated single-read 150-cycle Illumina NextSeq 550 flow cell. The authors processed their data as follows. Because the immunoSEQ output included only junctional sequences and no quality scores, the filtering could not be the same as the filtering used for full-length reads. Sequences were annotated with PyIR, a Python wrapper for IgBLAST v1.9, and V/J genes and CDR3 were assigned using IMGT germline references. Reads were removed for weak V/J assignments (E-value above 1e-6), missing CDR3, stop codons, out-of-frame junctions, or ambiguous translated residues. A V3J clonotype was defined by an identical inferred V gene, J gene, and CDR3 amino acid sequence. To compute the percentage overlap between repertoires, the number of shared unique clonotypes was divided by the size of the smaller repertoire. RTK rarefaction, the Chao1 estimator, and Recon v2.1 estimates of unobserved clonotypes were used to assess repertoire richness. Generation probabilities for all TCRbeta clonotypes obtained by the gDNA method from a handful of donors were computed using OLGA. TCRdb provides this immuneACCESS table in a form limited to in-frame rearrangements. Some clones are lacking; in checked studies, under half of them reflect an unresolved V gene, and why the rest are absent is not known. The V and J calls and clone size come from that table; D and trimming were worked out from the DNA. In all, the sample holds some 660,000 clones, and around 78% of those were seen once. Around 2% of the sample rests with the top ten.

Germline trimming: 2 bases from V, 10 bases from J; junction bases outside gene matches: 7. Taken from cysteine to phenylalanine, the CDR3 has 16 residues. The entry retains the CDR3 DNA only, 48 bases that are in frame from base 1. The germline V gene encodes CDR1 SGHRS and CDR2 YFSETQ. The chain is encoded by TRBV5-1 joined to TRBJ2-1; 15 central nucleotides agree with TRBD2. The sequence was collected from a young woman in good health. The sample taken for sequencing was memory CD4+ T cells sorted from blood. The cell subset or site label here, explained by the study, means: CD45RA-negative fraction. The CDR3 loop reads CASSLDIGTSGREQFF. The DNA is as follows: TGCGCCAGCAGCTTAGACATCGGGACTAGCGGGAGGGAGCAGTTCTTC.